The 7 T cell receptor beta chains in this list originate from one sample, sequenced in a study of blood T cells in healthy people across ages. It was with a sample-barcoded 5' primer and a J-beta primer mix that a second PCR of roughly 7 to 12 cycles was run. TCRdb fed the 5' RACE reads into MiXCR, producing one record per CDR3 protein. The top ten clones hold 17% of a sample with around 870,000 distinct CDR3 sequences, more than 25% of them seen once. The sequenced sample consisted of blood. The receptors were sampled from a woman aged 80 or over in good health.

This clonotype has ten or more counts. J is TRBJ2-7 and V is TRBV28, with 12 positions matching TRBD1. The CDR3 sequence is 16 residues long. Germline CDR1 reads MDHEN; CDR2 reads SYDVKM. Germline trimming cut 4 bases from V and 2 bases from J; bases unmatched to any gene: 6. The CDR3 spells CASSSVGQGAPYEQYF. CDR3 nucleotides: TGTGCCAGCAGTTCTGTGGGACAGGGGGCCCCCTACGAGCAGTACTTC.

This chain connects TRBV20-1 to TRBJ2-5; 8 bases line up with TRBD2. The CDR3 sequence is 14 residues long. J gave up 2 bases and V 0 bases, and 2 bases lay outside the gene matches. Germline V lookup: CDR1 DFQATT, CDR2 SNEGSKA (reference sequence). The chain's CDR3 is CSARELAEQETQYF. The CDR3 coding sequence is TGCAGTGCTAGAGAACTAGCGGAACAAGAGACCCAGTACTTC.

The V and J genes are TRBV5-1 and TRBJ2-2; a weak D match, TRBD2 (5 bases). The germline V gene has CDR1 SGHRS and CDR2 YFSETQ. Trimming left V 4 bases short and J 7 bases short, with 11 bases between. The CDR3 sequence is 13 residues long. The CDR3 spells CASSTGVDGELFF. CDR3 sequence (DNA): TGCGCCAGCAGCACCGGGGTGGACGGGGAGCTGTTTTTT. Drawing the rest from reference TRBV5-1 and TRBJ2-2, the complete variable domain is KAGVTQTPRYLIKTRGQQVTLSCSPISGHRSVSWYQQTPGQGLQFLFEYFSETQRNKGNFPGRFSGRQFSNSRSEMNVSTLELGDSALYLCASSTGVDGELFFGEGSRLTVL.

Comment on this clonotype: This may stem from a read error, because a much larger clone lies one nucleotide away. The chain joins TRBV7-7 to TRBJ2-7; 10 positions match TRBD2. The CDR3 totals 15 residues. The germline V gene has CDR1 SSHAT and CDR2 FNYEAQ (reference sequence). In DNA, the CDR3 is TGTGCTGGCAGCCTAGGAGGTGCTAGCGGGGGAGCCCAGTACTTC. Its translation is CAGSLGGASGGAQYF. The variable domain in full, completed from reference TRBV7-7 and TRBJ2-7, reads GAGVSQSPRYKVTKRGQDVTLRCDPISSHATLYWYQQALGQGPEFLTYFNYEAQPDKSGLPSDRFSAERPEGSISTLTIQRTEQRDSAMYRCAGSLGGASGGAQYFGPGTRLTVT.

Many counts were recorded for this clonotype. The chain recombines TRBV7-2 with TRBJ1-5; 12 nucleotides line up with TRBD1. Germline trimming cut 0 bases from V and 7 bases from J; bases unmatched to any gene: 4. The CDR3 totals 16 residues. Germline CDR1 is SGHTA and CDR2 is FQGNSA. The CDR3 spells CASSLAPGQGAQPQHF. CDR3 nucleotides: TGTGCCAGCAGCTTAGCCCCGGGACAGGGGGCACAGCCCCAGCATTTT. The complete variable domain, with remaining parts taken from reference TRBV7-2 and TRBJ1-5, reads GAGVSQSPSNKVTEKGKDVELRCDPISGHTALYWYRQSLGQGLEFLIYFQGNSAPDKSGLPSDRFSAERTGGSVSTLTIQRTQQEDSAVYLCASSLAPGQGAQPQHFGDGTRLSIL.

Ten or more counts support this clonotype. The chain joins TRBV6-1 to TRBJ1-6; no reliable D call. The CDR3 length is 13 residues. Germline V gene sequence: CDR1 MNHNS, CDR2 SASEGT. Trimming cost V 6 bases and J 4 bases, with 7 bases left between them. The CDR3 here is CASSRPYNSPLHF. DNA of the CDR3: TGTGCCAGCAGCCGGCCTTATAATTCACCCCTCCACTTT.

This chain links TRBV5-1 with TRBJ1-3; D gene unclear. CDR1 and CDR2 from the germline V gene are SGHRS and YFSETQ. The CDR3 length is 16 residues. With 0 bases removed from V and 2 bases from J, the gap between germline ends came to 12 bases. The DNA for the CDR3 is TGCGCCAGCAGCTTGGCCGCGTCCGCCGCTGGAAACACCATATATTTT. Translation: CASSLAASAAGNTIYF.